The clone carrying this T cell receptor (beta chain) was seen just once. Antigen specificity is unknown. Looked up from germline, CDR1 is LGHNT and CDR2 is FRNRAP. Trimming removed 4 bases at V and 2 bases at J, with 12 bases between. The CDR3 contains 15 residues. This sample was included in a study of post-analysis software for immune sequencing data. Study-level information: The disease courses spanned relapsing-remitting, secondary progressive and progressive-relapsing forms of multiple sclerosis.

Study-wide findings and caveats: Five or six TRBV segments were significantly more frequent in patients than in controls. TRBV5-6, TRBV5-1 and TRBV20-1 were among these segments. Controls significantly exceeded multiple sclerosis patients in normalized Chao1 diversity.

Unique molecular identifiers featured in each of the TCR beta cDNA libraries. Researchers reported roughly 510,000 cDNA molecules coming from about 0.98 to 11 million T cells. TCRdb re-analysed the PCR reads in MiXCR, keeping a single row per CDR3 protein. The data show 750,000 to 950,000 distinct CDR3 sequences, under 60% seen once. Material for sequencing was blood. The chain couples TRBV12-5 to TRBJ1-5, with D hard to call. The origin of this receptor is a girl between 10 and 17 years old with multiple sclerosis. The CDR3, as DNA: TGTGCTAGTGGTTCGAAAAGGCGAGGCAATCAGCCCCAGCATTTT. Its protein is CASGSKRRGNQPQHF.